Below are 13 T cell receptor beta chains sequenced from a single sample in a study of chemoradiotherapy in HPV16-positive cancers. Some clones are missing from TCRdb's copy, which holds only in-frame ones; the method was immunoSEQ multiplex PCR. Of some 16,000 clones listed, around 80% were seen once; the top ten hold more than 9.5%. Sampling took place from a patient who underwent chemoradiotherapy. The origin of the receptors is a human donor with HPV-associated anogenital cancer.

V usage is TRBV7-8 and J usage is TRBJ1-2; 11 bases match TRBD1. CDR3 length: 18 residues. V lost 5 bases to trimming and J lost 4 bases; unmatched junction nucleotides: 15. Germline CDR1 reads SGHVS; CDR2 reads FQNEAQ. The CDR3 spells CASSGDRDRGAWTYGYTF. In DNA form, the CDR3 reads TGTGCCAGCAGCGGCGACCGGGACAGGGGGGCTTGGACCTATGGCTACACCTTC.

CDR3 bases: TGCGCCAGCAGCCCAGGACGGTGGAGGGGAGAGACCCAGTACTTC. Translated: CASSPGRWRGETQYF. The rearrangement joins TRBV23-1 to TRBJ2-5, with D perhaps TRBD2 (6 bases). TRBV23-1 is an open reading frame, and its role is uncertain. V lost 6 bases, J lost 4 bases, and 18 bases lay in between. The CDR3 runs to 15 residues.

Concerning this clone: The junction and the germline gene differ at one end; a read error may be behind it. The rearrangement uses TRBV5-6 and TRBJ1-6; D is unresolved. This CDR3 has 13 residues. Germline CDR1 SGHDT, CDR2 YYEEEE. The CDR3 spells CASSRQGAGQSYF. In nucleotides, the CDR3 is TGTGCCAGCAGTAGACAAGGAGCCGGCCAATCGTACTTT.

This clone was seen a few times. This chain connects TRBV29-1 to TRBJ2-2; TRBD2 agrees at 7 bases. Germline values: CDR1 SQVTM, CDR2 ANQGSEA. The CDR3 consists of 12 residues. V lost 6 bases to trimming and J lost 3 bases; unmatched junction nucleotides: 1. The CDR3 bases are TGCAGCGTGGGACTATACACCGGGGAGCTGTTTTTT. This codes for CSVGLYTGELFF.

J is TRBJ1-1 and V is TRBV9; the D gene is possibly TRBD1 (6 bases). The CDR3 contains 15 residues. V was clipped by 3 bases and J by 3 bases, with 15 bases between them. The germline CDR1 and CDR2 sequences are SGDLS and YYNGEE. Written as DNA, the CDR3 is TGTGCCAGCAGCGCGTACACAGGGAGAGACACTGAAGCTTTCTTT. It translates to CASSAYTGRDTEAFF. The variable domain in full, completed from reference TRBV9 and TRBJ1-1, reads DSGVTQTPKHLITATGQRVTLRCSPRSGDLSVYWYQQSLDQGLQFLIQYYNGEERAKGNILERFSAQQFPDLHSELNLSSLELGDSALYFCASSAYTGRDTEAFFGQGTRLTVV.

This rearrangement joins TRBV30 to TRBJ1-2; D is undetermined. CDR1 is GTSNPN and CDR2 is SVGIG in the germline V gene (reference sequence). Trimming left V 3 bases short and J 5 bases short, with 7 bases between. The CDR3 extends over 11 amino acids. The CDR3 bases are TGTGCCTGGAGCGGGTTATATGGCTACACCTTC. Protein product: CAWSGLYGYTF.

The J gene is TRBJ2-6, the V gene TRBV27; D is perhaps TRBD1 (6 bases). The CDR3 consists of 16 residues. Germline CDR1 is MNHEY and CDR2 is SMNVEV (reference sequence). Trimming left V 9 bases short and J 1 base short, with 16 bases between. CDR3 sequence reads: CASSPRGGSGANVLTF. CDR3 DNA sequence: TGTGCCAGTAGTCCCAGAGGGGGATCTGGGGCCAACGTCCTGACTTTC.

The V call is TRBV27, the J call TRBJ1-2; weak D call: TRBD1 (5 bases). Germline values: CDR1 MNHEY, CDR2 SMNVEV (reference sequence). The V gene lost 2 bases and the J gene lost 6 bases, with 13 bases spanning the gap. This CDR3 has 14 residues. The CDR3 DNA reads TGTGCCAGCAGTTTACTCGGGGGAAAAGATGGCTACACCTTC. Its translation: CASSLLGGKDGYTF.

The V call is TRBV10-3, the J call TRBJ1-1, with D unresolved. Trimming pared 1 base from V and 1 base from J, leaving 10 bases between. Per the germline V gene, CDR1 is ENHRY and CDR2 is SYGVKD. CDR3 length equals 15 residues. CDR3 nucleotides: TGTGCCATCAGTGAGTACGCAGCCTCGAACACTGAAGCTTTCTTT. Translated, it gives CAISEYAASNTEAFF.

The chain links TRBV5-5 to TRBJ2-5, with D possibly being TRBD2 (5 bases). The CDR3 has 15 amino acids. Germline V gene sequence: CDR1 SGHKS, CDR2 YYEKEE (reference sequence). Trimming shortened V by 3 bases and J by 8 bases, and 20 bases separated the two germline ends. The CDR3 region is CASSSDLGETVTQYF. The CDR3 region has the DNA TGTGCCAGCAGCTCTGACCTCGGGGAGACGGTAACCCAGTACTTC.

The V and J genes are TRBV28 and TRBJ2-7, with 7 positions matching TRBD1. From germline, CDR1 is MDHEN and CDR2 SYDVKM. V shed 3 bases, J shed 7 bases, and the junction held 3 bases outside the gene matches. The CDR3 loop spans 12 amino acids. The CDR3 sequence: CASSLRGREQYF. The CDR3 region has the DNA TGTGCCAGCAGTTTGAGGGGGCGTGAGCAGTACTTC.

The chain links TRBV13 to TRBJ1-6, with D possibly being TRBD1 (6 bases). V lost 5 bases to trimming and J lost 7 bases, with 12 bases between them. Germline CDR1 and CDR2: PRHDT and FYEKMQ (reference sequence). CDR3 length equals 14 residues. CDR3 protein: CASSEQGLNSPLHF. CDR3 coding DNA: TGTGCCAGCAGCGAACAGGGTCTCAATTCACCCCTCCACTTT.

The chain links TRBV2 to TRBJ1-2; TRBD1 aligns across 8 bases. J gave up 8 bases and V 5 bases, and 10 bases lay outside the gene matches. CDR1 is SNHLY and CDR2 is FYNNEI in the germline V gene. The CDR3 loop spans 14 amino acids. The CDR3 sequence: CASSQTGQGAGYTF. As DNA, the CDR3 is TGTGCCAGCAGTCAGACCGGACAGGGCGCGGGCTACACCTTC. Full variable domain (outside the CDR3, taken from reference TRBV2 and TRBJ1-2): EPEVTQTPSHQVTQMGQEVILRCVPISNHLYFYWYRQILGQKVEFLVSFYNNEISEKSEIFDDQFSVERPDGSNFTLKIRSTKLEDSAMYFCASSQTGQGAGYTFGSGTRLTVV.